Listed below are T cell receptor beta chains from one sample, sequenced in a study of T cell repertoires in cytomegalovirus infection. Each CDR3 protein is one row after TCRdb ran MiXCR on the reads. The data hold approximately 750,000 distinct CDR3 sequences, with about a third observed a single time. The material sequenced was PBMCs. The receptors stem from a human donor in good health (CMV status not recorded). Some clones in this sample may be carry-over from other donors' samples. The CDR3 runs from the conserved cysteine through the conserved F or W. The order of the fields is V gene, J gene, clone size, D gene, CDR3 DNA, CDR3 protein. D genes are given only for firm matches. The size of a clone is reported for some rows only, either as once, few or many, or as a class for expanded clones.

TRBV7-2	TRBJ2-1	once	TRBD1	TGTGCCAGCAGCTTTGACAGGGGCTACAATGAGCAGTTCTTC	CASSFDRGYNEQFF
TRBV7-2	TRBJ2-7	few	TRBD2	TGTGCCAGCAGCTTAGTAGCACTAGCGGGAGGGCGCGAGCAGTACTTC	CASSLVALAGGREQYF
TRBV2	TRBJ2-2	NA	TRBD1	TGTGCCAGCAGGGGGGTCGACAGGGGCCACGGGGAGCTGTTTTTT	CASRGVDRGHGELFF
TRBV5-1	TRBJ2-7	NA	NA	TGCGCCAGCAGCCCGGGACACCGGGGGAGTTACGAGCAGTACTTC	CASSPGHRGSYEQYF
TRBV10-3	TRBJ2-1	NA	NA	TGTGCCATCAGTGAAAGAAGACAGTACAACAATGAGCAGTTCTTC	CAISERRQYNNEQFF
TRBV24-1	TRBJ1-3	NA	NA	TGTGCCACCAGGGTATGGAAATCTGGAAACACCATATATTTT	CATRVWKSGNTIYF
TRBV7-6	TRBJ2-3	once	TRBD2	TGTGCCAGCAGCTTAGCAATAAGGGGAGCGGGAGTTATAGATACGCAGTATTTT	CASSLAIRGAGVIDTQYF
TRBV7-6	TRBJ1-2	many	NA	TGTGCCAGCAGCCCCCCAACGGCGAGCGGATATGGCTACACCTTC	CASSPPTASGYGYTF
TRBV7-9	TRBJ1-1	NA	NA	TGTGCCAGCAGCCCCCGTAGCCGGGGTAAACTGAACACTGAAGCTTTCTTT	CASSPRSRGKLNTEAFF
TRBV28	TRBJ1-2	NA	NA	TGTGCCAGCAGACAGGGCTCCTATGGCTACACCTTC	CASRQGSYGYTF
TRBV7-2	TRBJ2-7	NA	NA	TGTGCCAGCAGCTTAGTAGTAAGTGACGGCAGGGAGAACATCTTC	CASSLVVSDGRENIF
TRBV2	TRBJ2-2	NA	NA	TGTGCCAGCACCGGAGGAAGGAGGAACACCGGGGAGCTGTTTTTT	CASTGGRRNTGELFF
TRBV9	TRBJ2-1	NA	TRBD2	TGTGCCAGCAGCGGTGATGCGGGGGGGCTCTACAATGAGCAGTTCTTC	CASSGDAGGLYNEQFF
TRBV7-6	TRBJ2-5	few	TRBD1	TGTGCCAGCAGCCACCTGGACAGGGCGGAGACCCAGTACTTC	CASSHLDRAETQYF
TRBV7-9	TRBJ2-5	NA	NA	TGTGCCAGCAGCTTAGGGGCGGGCCCGCAAGAGACCCAGTACTTC	CASSLGAGPQETQYF